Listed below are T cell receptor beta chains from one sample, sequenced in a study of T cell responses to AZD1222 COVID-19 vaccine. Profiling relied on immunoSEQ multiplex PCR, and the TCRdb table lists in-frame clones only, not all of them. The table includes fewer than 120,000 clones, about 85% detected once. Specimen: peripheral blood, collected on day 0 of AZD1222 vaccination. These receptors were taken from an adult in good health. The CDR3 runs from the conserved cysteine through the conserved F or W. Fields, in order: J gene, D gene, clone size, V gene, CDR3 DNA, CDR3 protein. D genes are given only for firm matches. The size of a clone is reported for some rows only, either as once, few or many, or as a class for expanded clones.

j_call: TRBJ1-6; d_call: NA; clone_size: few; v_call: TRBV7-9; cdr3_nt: TGTGCCAGCAGCGATCCAGGGTATTCTAATTCACCCCTCCACTTT; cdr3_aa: CASSDPGYSNSPLHF
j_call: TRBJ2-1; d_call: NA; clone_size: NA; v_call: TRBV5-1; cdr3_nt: TGCGCCAGCAGCTTGTCGTGGATCACCTACAATGAGCAGTTCTTC; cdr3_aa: CASSLSWITYNEQFF
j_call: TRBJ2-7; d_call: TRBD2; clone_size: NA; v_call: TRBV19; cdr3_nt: TGTGCCAGTAGTACCACGGGGGGTACCTACGAGCAGTACTTC; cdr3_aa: CASSTTGGTYEQYF
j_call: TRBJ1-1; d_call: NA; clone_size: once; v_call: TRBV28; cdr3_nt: TGTGCCAGCTTTTTTTCGGGAGGGGCTACTGAAGCTTTCTTT; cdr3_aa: CASFFSGGATEAFF
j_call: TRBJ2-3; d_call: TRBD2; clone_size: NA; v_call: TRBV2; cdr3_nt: TGTGCCAGCAGTGAAGGGCTAGCGGAGACAGATACGCAGTATTTT; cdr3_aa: CASSEGLAETDTQYF
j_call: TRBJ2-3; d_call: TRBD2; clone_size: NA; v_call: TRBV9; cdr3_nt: TGTGCCAGCAGCTTAGGACTAGCGAGCGATACGCAGTATTTT; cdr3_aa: CASSLGLASDTQYF
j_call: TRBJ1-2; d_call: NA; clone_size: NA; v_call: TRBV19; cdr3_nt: TGTGCCAGTAAGGACCTTGAATATCCGTATGGCTACACCTTC; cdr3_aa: CASKDLEYPYGYTF
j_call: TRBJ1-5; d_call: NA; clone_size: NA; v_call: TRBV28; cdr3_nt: TGTGCCAGCAGCCTAGGGGGGGCTAGCAATCAGCCCCAGCATTTT; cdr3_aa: CASSLGGASNQPQHF
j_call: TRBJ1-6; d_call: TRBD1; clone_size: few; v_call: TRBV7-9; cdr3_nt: TGTGCCAGCAGTCGTACGACAGGGAGCAATTCACCCCTCCACTTT; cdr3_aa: CASSRTTGSNSPLHF
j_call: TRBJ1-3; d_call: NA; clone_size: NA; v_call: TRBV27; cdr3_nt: TGTGCCAGCAGTTTAAGCTTGGTGCGGGCCAGCTCTGGAAACACCATATATTTT; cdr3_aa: CASSLSLVRASSGNTIYF
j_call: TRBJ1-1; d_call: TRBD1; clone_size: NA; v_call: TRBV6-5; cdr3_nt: TGTGCCAGCGGACAGGGGGCGATACGAAACACTGAAGCTTTCTTT; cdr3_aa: CASGQGAIRNTEAFF
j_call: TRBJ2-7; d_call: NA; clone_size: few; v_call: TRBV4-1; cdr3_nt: TGCGCCAGCAGCCAAAAATACGGGGCAGGGAGTAACTACGAGCAGTACTTC; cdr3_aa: CASSQKYGAGSNYEQYF
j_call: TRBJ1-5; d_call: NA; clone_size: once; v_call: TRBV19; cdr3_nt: TGTGCCAGTAGTAGCGGGACTGCTAGCAATCAGCCCCAGCATTTT; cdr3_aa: CASSSGTASNQPQHF
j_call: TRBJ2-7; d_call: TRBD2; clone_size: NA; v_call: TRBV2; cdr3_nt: TGTGCCAGCAGGATCCTAGCGGGGGTTGCGTACGAGCAGTACTTC; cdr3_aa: CASRILAGVAYEQYF
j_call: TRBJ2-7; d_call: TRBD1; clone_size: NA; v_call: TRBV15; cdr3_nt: TGTGCCACCAGCAAAGGGACAGTTAACTACGAGCAGTACTTC; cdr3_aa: CATSKGTVNYEQYF
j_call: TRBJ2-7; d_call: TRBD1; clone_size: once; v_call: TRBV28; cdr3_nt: TGTGCCAGCAGTTTCCAGGACAGGGCCTCCTACGAGCAGTACTTC; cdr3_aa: CASSFQDRASYEQYF
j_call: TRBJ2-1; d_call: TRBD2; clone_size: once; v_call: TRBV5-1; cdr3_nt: TGCGCCAGCAGCCGGACTAGCGGGAGCTACAATGAGCAGTTCTTC; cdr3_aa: CASSRTSGSYNEQFF
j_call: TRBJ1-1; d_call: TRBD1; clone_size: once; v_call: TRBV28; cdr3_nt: TGTGCCAGCAGTTCGCCTCGGACAGGGATGAACACTGAAGCTTTCTTT; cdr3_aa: CASSSPRTGMNTEAFF
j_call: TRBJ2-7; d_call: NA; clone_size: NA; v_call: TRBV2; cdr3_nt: TGTGCCAGCAGTGGGCAGCCTAGCTCCTACGAGCAGTACTTC; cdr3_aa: CASSGQPSSYEQYF
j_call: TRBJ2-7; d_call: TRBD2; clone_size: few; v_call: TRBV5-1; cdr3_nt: TGCGCCAGCAGCAGGGTTGGGACTAGCGGGGGGAGCGAGCAGTACTTC; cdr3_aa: CASSRVGTSGGSEQYF
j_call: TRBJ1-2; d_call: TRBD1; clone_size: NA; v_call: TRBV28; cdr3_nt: TGTGCCAGCAGTCCTCTTCCCGGGACAGGGAATGGCTACACCTTC; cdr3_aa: CASSPLPGTGNGYTF
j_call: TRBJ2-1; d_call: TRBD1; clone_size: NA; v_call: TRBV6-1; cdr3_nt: TGTGCCAGCAGCTCTGAGGGACAGCGTTACAATGAGCAGTTCTTC; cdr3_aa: CASSSEGQRYNEQFF
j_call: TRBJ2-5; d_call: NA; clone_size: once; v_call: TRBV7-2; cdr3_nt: TGTGCCAGCAGCTTAGCGCTTAGCGAGGGGAGAAGGACCCAGTACTTC; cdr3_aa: CASSLALSEGRRTQYF
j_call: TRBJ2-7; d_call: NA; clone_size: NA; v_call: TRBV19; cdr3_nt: TGTGCCAGTAGTATAGATGCCACAGGGTACGAGGCCTACGAGCAGTACTTC; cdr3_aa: CASSIDATGYEAYEQYF
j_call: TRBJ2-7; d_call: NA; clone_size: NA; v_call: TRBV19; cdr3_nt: TGTGCCAGTAGTAAGGGGAACGACTACGAGCAGTACTTC; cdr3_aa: CASSKGNDYEQYF
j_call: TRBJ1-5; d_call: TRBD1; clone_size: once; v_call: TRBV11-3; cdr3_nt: TGTGCCAGCAGGAACCCTCTGGGACAGGGGGCGCGGGTGGGCAATCAGCCCCAGCATTTT; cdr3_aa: CASRNPLGQGARVGNQPQHF
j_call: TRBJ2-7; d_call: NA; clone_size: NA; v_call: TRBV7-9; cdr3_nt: TGTGCCAGCAGCGATCGGACAGAGCAGTACTTC; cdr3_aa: CASSDRTEQYF
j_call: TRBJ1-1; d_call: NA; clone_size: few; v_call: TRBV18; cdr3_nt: TGTGCCAGCTCACCGGAGGGAATGGCCACTGAAGCTTTCTTT; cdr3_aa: CASSPEGMATEAFF
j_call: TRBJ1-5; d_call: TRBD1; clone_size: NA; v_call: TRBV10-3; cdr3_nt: TGTGCCATCAGTGAACATCTGACAGGGGCCAACAATCAGCCCCAGCATTTT; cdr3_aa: CAISEHLTGANNQPQHF
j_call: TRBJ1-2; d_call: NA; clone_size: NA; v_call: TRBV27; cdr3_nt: TGTGCCAGCACGTCTGGGGAGGGGCTGGGTGGCTACACCTTC; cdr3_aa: CASTSGEGLGGYTF
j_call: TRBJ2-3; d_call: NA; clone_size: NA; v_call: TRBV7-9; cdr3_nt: TGTGCCAGCAGCTTCAGCCCCCCAGATACGCAGTATTTT; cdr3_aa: CASSFSPPDTQYF
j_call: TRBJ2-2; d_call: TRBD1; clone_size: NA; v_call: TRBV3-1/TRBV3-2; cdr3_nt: TGTGCCAGCAGCGCCTGGACAGGGGGCGACGGGGAGCTGTTTTTT; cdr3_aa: CASSAWTGGDGELFF